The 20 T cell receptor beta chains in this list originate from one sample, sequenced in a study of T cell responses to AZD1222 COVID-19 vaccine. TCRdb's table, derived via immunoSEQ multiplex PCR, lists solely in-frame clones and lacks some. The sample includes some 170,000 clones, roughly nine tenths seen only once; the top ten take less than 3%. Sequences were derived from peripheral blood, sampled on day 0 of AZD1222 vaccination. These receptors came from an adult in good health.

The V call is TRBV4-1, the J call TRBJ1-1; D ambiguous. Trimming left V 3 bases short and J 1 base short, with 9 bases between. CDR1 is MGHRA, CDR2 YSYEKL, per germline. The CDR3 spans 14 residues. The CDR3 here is CASSHVSRNTEAFF. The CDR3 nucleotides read TGCGCCAGCAGCCATGTGAGTCGGAACACTGAAGCTTTCTTT.

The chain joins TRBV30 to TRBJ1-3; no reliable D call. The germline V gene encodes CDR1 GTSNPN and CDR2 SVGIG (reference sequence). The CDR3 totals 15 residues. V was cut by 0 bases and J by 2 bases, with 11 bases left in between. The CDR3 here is CAWSVVGFPGNTIYF. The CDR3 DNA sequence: TGTGCCTGGAGTGTCGTAGGGTTCCCTGGAAACACCATATATTTT.

Written as DNA, the CDR3 is TGCGCCAGCAGCCCGGACTCAAGTAACTATGGCTACACCTTC. It codes for CASSPDSSNYGYTF. V gene TRBV5-1 combines with J gene TRBJ1-2, with unresolved D. This CDR3 is built from 14 residues. Per germline, CDR1 SGHRS and CDR2 YFSETQ. The V gene lost 4 bases and the J gene lost 1 base, with 11 bases spanning the gap. Together with reference TRBV5-1 and TRBJ1-2, the CDR3 gives the full variable domain: KAGVTQTPRYLIKTRGQQVTLSCSPISGHRSVSWYQQTPGQGLQFLFEYFSETQRNKGNFPGRFSGRQFSNSRSEMNVSTLELGDSALYLCASSPDSSNYGYTFGSGTRLTVV.

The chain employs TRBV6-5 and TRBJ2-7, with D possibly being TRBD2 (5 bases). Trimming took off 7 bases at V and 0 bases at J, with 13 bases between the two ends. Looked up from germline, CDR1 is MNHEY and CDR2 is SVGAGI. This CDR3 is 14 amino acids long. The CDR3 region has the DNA TGTGCCAGCACGCGGGCGGGTTCCTCCTACGAGCAGTACTTC. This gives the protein CASTRAGSSYEQYF.

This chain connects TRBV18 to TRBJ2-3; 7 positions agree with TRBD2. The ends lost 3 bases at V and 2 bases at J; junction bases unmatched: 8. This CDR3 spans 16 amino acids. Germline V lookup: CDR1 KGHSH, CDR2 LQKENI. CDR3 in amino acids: CASSPQGLGATDTQYF. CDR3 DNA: TGTGCCAGCTCACCCCAAGGACTAGGGGCCACAGATACGCAGTATTTT.

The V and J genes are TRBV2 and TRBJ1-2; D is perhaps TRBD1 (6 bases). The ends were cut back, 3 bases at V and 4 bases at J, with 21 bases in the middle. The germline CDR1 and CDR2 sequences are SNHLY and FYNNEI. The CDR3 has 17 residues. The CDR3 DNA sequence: TGTGCCAGCAGTGAGGAAAAAGACAGGCCGAAACTCTATGGCTACACCTTC. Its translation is CASSEEKDRPKLYGYTF.

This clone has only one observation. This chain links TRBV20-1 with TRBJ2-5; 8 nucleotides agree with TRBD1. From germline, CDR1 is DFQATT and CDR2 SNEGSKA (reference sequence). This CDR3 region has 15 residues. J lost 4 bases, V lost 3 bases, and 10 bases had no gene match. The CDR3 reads CSASVGDRYPETQYF. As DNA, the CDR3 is TGCAGTGCTAGTGTAGGGGACAGGTACCCAGAGACCCAGTACTTC.

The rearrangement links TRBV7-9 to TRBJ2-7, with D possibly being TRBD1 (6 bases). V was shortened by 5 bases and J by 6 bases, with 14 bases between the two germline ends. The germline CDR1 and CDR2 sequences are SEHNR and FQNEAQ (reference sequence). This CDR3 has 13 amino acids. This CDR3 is CASSNRARGEQYF. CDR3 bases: TGTGCCAGCAGCAACAGGGCTAGGGGCGAGCAGTACTTC.

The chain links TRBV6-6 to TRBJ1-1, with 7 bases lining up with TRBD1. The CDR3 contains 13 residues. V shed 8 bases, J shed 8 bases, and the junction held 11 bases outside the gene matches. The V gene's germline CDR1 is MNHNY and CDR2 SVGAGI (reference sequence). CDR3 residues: CASGNQGDVEAFF. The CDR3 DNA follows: TGTGCCAGCGGGAACCAGGGGGACGTCGAAGCTTTCTTT.

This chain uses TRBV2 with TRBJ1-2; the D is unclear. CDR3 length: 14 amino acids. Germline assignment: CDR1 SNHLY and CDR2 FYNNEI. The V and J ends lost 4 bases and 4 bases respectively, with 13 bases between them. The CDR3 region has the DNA TGTGCCAGCAGTGGCCAGGCTTTTGGCTATGGCTACACCTTC. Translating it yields CASSGQAFGYGYTF.

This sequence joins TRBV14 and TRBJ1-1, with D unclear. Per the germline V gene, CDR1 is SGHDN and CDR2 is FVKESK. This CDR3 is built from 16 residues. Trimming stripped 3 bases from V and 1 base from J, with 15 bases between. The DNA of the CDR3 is TGTGCCAGCAGCCACTTTCTAAGGCAGACGAACACTGAAGCTTTCTTT. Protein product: CASSHFLRQTNTEAFF.

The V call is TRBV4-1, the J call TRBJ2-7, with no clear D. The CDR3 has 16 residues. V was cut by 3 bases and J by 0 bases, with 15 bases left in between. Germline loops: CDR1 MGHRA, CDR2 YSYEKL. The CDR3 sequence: CASSHLQVVSSYEQYF. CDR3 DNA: TGCGCCAGCAGCCACCTCCAGGTAGTCAGCTCCTACGAGCAGTACTTC.

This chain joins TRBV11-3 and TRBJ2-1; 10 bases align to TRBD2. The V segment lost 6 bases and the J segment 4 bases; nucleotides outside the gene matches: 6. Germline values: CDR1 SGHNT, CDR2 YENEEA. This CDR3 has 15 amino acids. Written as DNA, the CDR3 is TGTGCCAGCAGTCACATAGCGGGGGGTTACAATGAGCAGTTCTTC. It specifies CASSHIAGGYNEQFF.

Here the CDR3 reads CASSLYRDWRSANEKLFF. The CDR3 nucleotides read TGTGCCAGCAGCTTATATCGGGACTGGAGGAGTGCTAATGAAAAACTGTTTTTT. The genes are TRBV11-2 and TRBJ1-4; a possible D gene is TRBD1 (5 bases). This CDR3 is 18 amino acids long. Trimming took 2 bases from V and 3 from J, leaving 19 bases between them. CDR1 and CDR2 from the germline V gene are SGHAT and FQNNGV.

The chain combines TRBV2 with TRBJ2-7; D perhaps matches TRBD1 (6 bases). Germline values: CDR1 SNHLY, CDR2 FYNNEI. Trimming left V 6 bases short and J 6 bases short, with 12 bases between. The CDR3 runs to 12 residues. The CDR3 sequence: CASSLTGSEQYF. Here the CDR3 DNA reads TGTGCCAGCAGCCTAACAGGGTCCGAGCAGTACTTC.

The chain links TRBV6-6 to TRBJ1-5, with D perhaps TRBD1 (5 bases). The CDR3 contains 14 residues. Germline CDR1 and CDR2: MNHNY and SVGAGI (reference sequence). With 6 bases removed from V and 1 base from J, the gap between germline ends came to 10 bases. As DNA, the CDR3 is TGTGCCAGCAGGGCGGGGCAGAGCAATCAGCCCCAGCATTTT. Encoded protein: CASRAGQSNQPQHF.

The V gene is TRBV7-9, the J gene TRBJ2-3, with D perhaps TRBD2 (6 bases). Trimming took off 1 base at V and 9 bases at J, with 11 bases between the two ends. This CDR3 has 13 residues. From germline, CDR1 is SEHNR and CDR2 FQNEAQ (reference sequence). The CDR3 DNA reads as TGTGCCAGCAGCTTAGGTGCTAGCGTCACGCAGTATTTT. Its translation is CASSLGASVTQYF.

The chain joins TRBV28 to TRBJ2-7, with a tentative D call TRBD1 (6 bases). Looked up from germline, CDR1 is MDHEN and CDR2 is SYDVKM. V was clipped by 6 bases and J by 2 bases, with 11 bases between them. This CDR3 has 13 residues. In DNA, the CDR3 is TGTGCCAGCAGACAGGACAGCCCCTACGAGCAGTACTTC. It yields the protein CASRQDSPYEQYF.

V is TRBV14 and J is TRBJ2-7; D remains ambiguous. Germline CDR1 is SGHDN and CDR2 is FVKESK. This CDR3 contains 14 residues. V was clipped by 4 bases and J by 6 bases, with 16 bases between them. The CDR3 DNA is TGTGCCAGCAGCCCCCCCGGGTCGGCGCCCGAGCAGTACTTC. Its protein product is CASSPPGSAPEQYF.

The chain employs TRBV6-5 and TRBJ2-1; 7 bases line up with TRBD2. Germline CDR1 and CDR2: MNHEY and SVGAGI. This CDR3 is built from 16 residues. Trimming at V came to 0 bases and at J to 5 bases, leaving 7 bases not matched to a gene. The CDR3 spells CASSYSGLADHNEQFF. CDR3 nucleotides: TGTGCCAGCAGTTACTCAGGTCTAGCGGATCACAATGAGCAGTTCTTC.